This TCR beta chain is from a study of blood T cell repertoires in COVID-19 (TCRdb year 2020). Study-wide context: The collaborator samples originated in the United States, Italy and Spain and spanned the acute and convalescent phases of COVID-19. The sample metadata nearly always contained a de-identified subject ID, COVID-19 status, age in years and sex. The prospective study material was composed of cDNA or gDNA derived from T cells, B-cell-depleted T cells, or PBMCs. The repertoires were released in a freely available public database meant as a resource for research on the immune response to SARS-CoV-2. Samples came from the ongoing ImmuneRACE study (first 160 participants) plus 1,254 subjects from 6 global collaborators. Where HLA class I and class II types were available, the types were taken from metadata supplied by the sample provider, not from assay-based typing. Deeply sampled blood TCRbeta repertoires from subjects exposed to, actively infected with, or recovered from COVID-19 were included in the dataset. Paper-wide results and their limitations: The quantity of clinical and demographic metadata differed by source and by participant and was supplied without curation.

CDR1 and CDR2, looked up from the germline V gene, are MNHEY and SVGEGT. Counted from cysteine to phenylalanine, this CDR3 has 17 amino acids. Only the CDR3 portion is preserved as DNA: 51 bases, with reading frame beginning at the first base. After removal of 5 bases from V and 3 bases from J, the junction retains 10 bases not matched to a gene. The immunoSEQ Assay, a bias-controlled multiplex PCR, was used to amplify TCRbeta CDR3 regions from genomic DNA. The published analysis was carried out like this. The number of nucleated cells in each sample was estimated by amplification of reference gene primers within the assay. To quantify the absolute abundance of each unique TCRbeta CDR3 rearrangement, sequence reads were collapsed and filtered. Productive Simpson clonality was computed per sample as the square root of Simpson's diversity index over productive rearrangements. TCRdb took over this immuneACCESS table, retaining in-frame rearrangements with V and J assigned. Such tables are incomplete; in checked studies, under half of the missing clones stem from an unresolved V gene, and the remainder is unexplained. V and J calls and clone size come straight from that table; D and trimming were deduced from the DNA. This sample is represented by some 45,000 clones; more than 70% of them were singletons. The ten largest clonotypes hold about 13% of the sample.

Details on this clone: Its binding antigen is unknown. Per-base qualities were not stored, and no clone one base away is much larger.

Each collaborating institution followed its own protocols to collect whole blood in K2EDTA tubes. Collaborator samples were shipped for TCRbeta analysis as frozen whole blood, isolated PBMCs, or DNA extracted from either sample type. The material sequenced was peripheral blood. The rearrangement joined TRBV6-2 or TRBV6-3 to TRBJ2-3; 11 central bases correspond to TRBD1. The receptor was derived from a human donor in a cohort sampled during active COVID-19. The CDR3 reads as follows: CASSKFLGTGGTDTQYF. The DNA reads TGTGCCAGCAGTAAATTCCTCGGGACAGGGGGAACAGATACGCAGTATTTT.